This is a list of T cell receptor beta chains from one sample in a study of blood T cell repertoires in COVID-19. TCRdb's table, derived via immunoSEQ multiplex PCR, lists solely in-frame clones and lacks some. The sample contains hundreds of thousands of clones, under 90% of which appear only once. Sequencing was carried out using PBMCs or T cells enriched from blood (not recorded which). The receptors originated from a woman aged 40 to 50 who had been exposed to COVID-19. CDR3s include the opening cysteine and the closing phenylalanine or tryptophan. Fields, in order: V gene, D gene, clone size, J gene, CDR3 DNA, CDR3 protein. D genes are given only for firm matches. Where a row states a size, it is once, few, many or the class of an expanded clone; other rows omit it.

>TRBV5-1|.|once|TRBJ1-1
TGCGCCAGCCAAGGCGTCTCGGGGAACACTGAAGCTTTCTTT
CASQGVSGNTEAFF
>TRBV11-3|TRBD1|few|TRBJ2-7
TGTGCCAGCAGCGCTGGACAGGGGAACGAGCAGTACTTC
CASSAGQGNEQYF
>TRBV5-6|TRBD2|.|TRBJ2-3
TGTGCCAGCAGCTTGCCTGATACTAGCGGGGGGCCCTTCACAGATACGCAGTATTTT
CASSLPDTSGGPFTDTQYF
>TRBV9|.|.|TRBJ1-1
TGTGCCAGCAGCCCAGAGGTTATCATGAACACTGAAGCTTTCTTT
CASSPEVIMNTEAFF
>TRBV4-2|.|.|TRBJ1-5
TGTGCCAGCAGCCAGGGATCAGGGGAAAGGGGCAATCAGCCCCAGCATTTT
CASSQGSGERGNQPQHF
>TRBV6-2/TRBV6-3|.|.|TRBJ2-7
TGTGCCAGCAGTTACGAGATCCGCGGGGAGCAGTACTTC
CASSYEIRGEQYF
>TRBV5-4|TRBD1|.|TRBJ2-2
TGTGCCAGCAGCTTTGACAGGGGGGACACCGGGGAGCTGTTTTTT
CASSFDRGDTGELFF
>TRBV6-6|.|once|TRBJ1-2
TGTGCCAGCATCCAAAGGCAGGGGAGCTATGGCTACACCTTC
CASIQRQGSYGYTF
>TRBV6-5|.|.|TRBJ2-1
TGTGCCAGCAGTTACTCGGCGGGGTCCTACAATGAGCAGTTCTTC
CASSYSAGSYNEQFF
>TRBV9|.|.|TRBJ2-1
TGTGCCAGCAGCGTTTGGGGGGGGGCCCAAAATGAGCAGTTCTTC
CASSVWGGAQNEQFF
>TRBV9|TRBD2|.|TRBJ2-2
TGTGCCAGCAGCCCCCGAGCTAGCGGAAACACCGGGGAGCTGTTTTTT
CASSPRASGNTGELFF
>TRBV11-2|.|.|TRBJ1-1
TGTGCCAGCAGCCGAGGGAGGACTGAAGCTTTCTTT
CASSRGRTEAFF
>TRBV27|.|.|TRBJ2-2
TGTGCCAGCAGTTTAGCGGGGAAGAGCGGGGAGCTGTTTTTT
CASSLAGKSGELFF
>TRBV30|TRBD1|.|TRBJ2-4
TGTGCCTGGAGTGTAGGGACAGGCAAAAACATTCAGTACTTC
CAWSVGTGKNIQYF
>TRBV2|.|.|TRBJ2-6
TGTGCCAGTGGGGTCCAGGGGACCGGGGCCAACGTCCTGACTTTC
CASGVQGTGANVLTF
>TRBV12-3/TRBV12-4|.|.|TRBJ2-5
TGTGCCAGCAGTTCCAAAGAGACCCAGTACTTC
CASSSKETQYF
>TRBV10-3|TRBD1|.|TRBJ2-1
TGTGCCATCAGTGAGTCTACAGGGGGAAACTACAATGAGCAGTTCTTC
CAISESTGGNYNEQFF
>TRBV2|TRBD2|.|TRBJ2-1
TGTGCCAGCAGGGATCGGGCACTAGCGGCTTACAATGAGCAGTTCTTC
CASRDRALAAYNEQFF
>TRBV7-6|TRBD1|.|TRBJ2-7
TGTGCCAGCAGCGGAGACAGGGGCTACGAGCAGTACTTC
CASSGDRGYEQYF
>TRBV6-5|TRBD1|.|TRBJ2-2
TGTGCCAGCAGCCGGACAGGGAACACCGGGGAGCTGTTTTTT
CASSRTGNTGELFF
>TRBV4-1|TRBD1|once|TRBJ1-2
TGCGCCAGCAGCCTCGGACAGGGGGCGAATTCCTATGGCTACACCTTC
CASSLGQGANSYGYTF
>TRBV19|.|once|TRBJ1-1
TGTGCCAGTAGTATGGGGGGAATCATGAACACTGAAGCTTTCTTT
CASSMGGIMNTEAFF
>TRBV3-1/TRBV3-2|.|.|TRBJ2-7
TGTGCCAGCAGCCAAGGGACTATCTCCTACGAGCAGTACTTC
CASSQGTISYEQYF
>TRBV5-1|.|.|TRBJ1-2
TGCGCCAGCAGCGCTACCCGAACAGGGCTTCAGGGCTACACCTTC
CASSATRTGLQGYTF
>TRBV2|.|.|TRBJ1-3
TGTGCCAGCAGGACAGACAGCGTTACTGGAAACACCATATATTTT
CASRTDSVTGNTIYF
>TRBV5-1|TRBD2|.|TRBJ2-5
TGCGCCAGCAGCCTCCTACAGACTAGCGGGGGGAATTGGCAAGAGACCCAGTACTTC
CASSLLQTSGGNWQETQYF
>TRBV3-1/TRBV3-2|TRBD1|.|TRBJ1-1
TGTGCCAGCAGCCCCGGGACAGGGCCGAACACTGAAGCTTTCTTT
CASSPGTGPNTEAFF
>TRBV30|.|.|TRBJ2-6
TGTGCCTGGAGTGCGTCCGGGGCCAACGTCCTGACTTTC
CAWSASGANVLTF
>TRBV27|TRBD1|once|TRBJ1-6
TGTGCCAGCAGTCTGGGACAGTGGAATTCACCCCTCCACTTT
CASSLGQWNSPLHF
>TRBV6-5|.|.|TRBJ2-7
TGTGCCAGCAGTTACTCGGGTACAGGCCCGTCCTACGAGCAGTACTTC
CASSYSGTGPSYEQYF
>TRBV6-5|TRBD1|once|TRBJ1-6
TGTGCCAGCAGTTGGGACAGGGGGAATTCACCCCTCCACTTT
CASSWDRGNSPLHF
>TRBV5-1|.|.|TRBJ2-5
TGCGCCAGCAGCTTGGCCGTTGAGGAGGGGACCCAGTACTTC
CASSLAVEEGTQYF
>TRBV7-3|TRBD1|.|TRBJ2-7
TGTGCCAGCAGCTGGAGACAGGGGGATGAGGACGAGCAGTACTTC
CASSWRQGDEDEQYF
>TRBV30|.|.|TRBJ1-1
TGTGCCTGGAGTGTAGGGGCGGGGGATATGAACACTGAAGCTTTCTTT
CAWSVGAGDMNTEAFF
>TRBV5-6|TRBD1|.|TRBJ1-2
TGTGCCAGCAGCCAGGATCCGGGACAGGGGCCCCATGGCTACACCTTC
CASSQDPGQGPHGYTF
>TRBV5-1|TRBD1|.|TRBJ1-1
TGCGCCAGCAGCTTGGTTGGGACAGAGAACACTGAAGCTTTCTTT
CASSLVGTENTEAFF
>TRBV4-3|TRBD1|once|TRBJ2-5
TGCGCCAGCAGCCAAGATCTGGGGACAGGGGACCAAGAGACCCAGTACTTC
CASSQDLGTGDQETQYF
>TRBV9|.|once|TRBJ2-4
TGTGCCAGCGTCCACCGGCATAAACAAGGGGGATTGGACAAAAACATTCAGTACTTC
CASVHRHKQGGLDKNIQYF
>TRBV7-9|TRBD2|once|TRBJ2-1
TGTGCCAGCAGCAAACTAGCGGGGCGGGGGGACCATGAGCAGTTCTTC
CASSKLAGRGDHEQFF
>TRBV12-5|.|.|TRBJ2-3
TGTGCTAGTGGTCCCGGCACAGATACGCAGTATTTT
CASGPGTDTQYF
>TRBV19|.|.|TRBJ1-5
TGTGCCAGTAGTATCAACGGGGTTCAGCCCCAGCATTTT
CASSINGVQPQHF
>TRBV19|.|.|TRBJ1-1
TGTGCCAGTAGTAGGGGCAGGGAGGTGACAGCTTTCTTT
CASSRGREVTAFF
>TRBV27|TRBD1|.|TRBJ1-5
TGTGCCAGCAGTAGACAGGGGGGCAATCAGCCCCAGCATTTT
CASSRQGGNQPQHF
>TRBV27|TRBD1|few|TRBJ2-2
TGTGCCAGCACCCCCCGGGACAGACACACCGGGGAGCTGTTTTTT
CASTPRDRHTGELFF
>TRBV5-1|TRBD1|.|TRBJ1-1
TGCGCCAGCAGCTCCTTCTACAGGGGGGACACTGAAGCTTTCTTT
CASSSFYRGDTEAFF
>TRBV5-4|.|.|TRBJ2-2
TGTGCCAGCAGCTCCAAGGGCGGGGAGAACACCGGGGAGCTGTTTTTT
CASSSKGGENTGELFF
>TRBV28|.|.|TRBJ1-1
TGTGCCAGTAATACAGCGAACACTGAAGCTTTCTTT
CASNTANTEAFF
>TRBV28|TRBD2|.|TRBJ2-6
TGTGCCAGCAGTTCGAGAGGGAGGGCGCGCGGGGCCAACGTCCTGACTTTC
CASSSRGRARGANVLTF
>TRBV4-1|.|few|TRBJ1-4
TGCGCCAGCAGCCAAGTGAAGTGGGGCGAGGCAGCTAATGAAAAACTGTTTTTT
CASSQVKWGEAANEKLFF
>TRBV6-5|TRBD1|once|TRBJ2-7
TGTGCCAGCAGCCGGGACAGAGACTACGAGCAGTACTTC
CASSRDRDYEQYF
>TRBV5-1|TRBD1|.|TRBJ1-1
TGCGCCAGCAGCTCTAGACAGGGTCGCACTGAAGCTTTCTTT
CASSSRQGRTEAFF
>TRBV7-3|.|.|TRBJ1-6
TGTGCCAGCGCTCAGGGGACTTCACCCCTCCACTTT
CASAQGTSPLHF
>TRBV19|TRBD2|once|TRBJ2-5
TGTGCCAGTAGTATGGGCGGGGGAAAGACCCAGTACTTC
CASSMGGGKTQYF
>TRBV7-2|.|.|TRBJ1-5
TGTGCCAGCAGCCCCACCTCTGACAGGCCGGAGCAGCCCCAGCATTTT
CASSPTSDRPEQPQHF